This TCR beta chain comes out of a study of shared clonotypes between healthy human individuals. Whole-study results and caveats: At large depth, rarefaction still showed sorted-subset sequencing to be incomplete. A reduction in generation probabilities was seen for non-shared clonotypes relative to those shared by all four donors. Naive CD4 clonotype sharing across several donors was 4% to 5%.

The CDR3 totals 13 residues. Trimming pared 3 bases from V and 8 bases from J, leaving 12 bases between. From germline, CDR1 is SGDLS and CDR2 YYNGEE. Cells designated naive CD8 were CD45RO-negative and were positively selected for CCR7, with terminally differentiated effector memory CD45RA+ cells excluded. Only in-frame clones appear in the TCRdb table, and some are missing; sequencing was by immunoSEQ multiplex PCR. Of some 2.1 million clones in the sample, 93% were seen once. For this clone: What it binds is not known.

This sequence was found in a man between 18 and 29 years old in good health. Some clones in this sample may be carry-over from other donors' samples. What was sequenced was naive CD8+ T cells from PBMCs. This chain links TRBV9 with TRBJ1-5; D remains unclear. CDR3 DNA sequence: TGTGCCAGCAGCGCCTGGCCGAGTGAGCCCCAGCATTTT. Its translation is CASSAWPSEPQHF.